This entry is about one TCR beta chain. Its specificity is not known. A much more abundant neighbour one base away suggests this may be a read error. Tregs were sorted as CD4+CD25+CD127-/low cells. Looked up from germline, CDR1 is DFQATT and CDR2 is SNEGSKA (reference sequence). This CDR3 comprises 12 residues. V lost 6 bases and J lost 10, with 16 bases in between. Study-wide points: Greatest tumor Treg TCR overlap was with tumor naive CD4+ cells. In terms of TCR gene usage, tumor memory CD4+ T cells clustered together with blood and lymph node memory CD4+ cells, as well as with lymph node naive CD4+ cells.

TCRdb processed the 5' RACE reads anew with MiXCR; each CDR3 protein has one entry. The sample yields more than 55,000 distinct CDR3 sequences, about a fifth seen once. Input material: tumor-infiltrating Tregs sorted from the breast tumor. This receptor was obtained from a female donor with breast cancer. J is TRBJ2-1 and V is TRBV20-1; D unclear. CDR3 sequence (DNA): TGCAGTGCCCCGCGGATTCCCAAAGAGCAGTTCTTC. Encoded protein: CSAPRIPKEQFF.